This is a list of T cell receptor beta chains from one sample in a study of cytomegalovirus exposure and HLA in healthy donors. Repertoires were generated with immunoSEQ multiplex PCR, while TCRdb's copy carries only in-frame clones and drops some. Altogether over 200,000 clones are present, approximately 82% being singletons, with the ten largest covering 0.58%. Input material: PBMCs. Receptors originate from a woman between 40 and 50 years old in good health and CMV-seronegative. The CDR3 runs from the conserved cysteine through the conserved F or W. D genes are given only for firm matches. A row's size may be missing; if present it is once, few, many or a size class.

cdr3_nt: TGTGCCAGCAGCTTAGAGGGACAAGGCAATTCACCCCTCCACTTT; cdr3_aa: CASSLEGQGNSPLHF; v_call: TRBV11-1; j_call: TRBJ1-6; d_call: .; clone_size: .
cdr3_nt: TGTGCCAGTAGTCCGACGCGGTATAATGAAAAACTGTTTTTT; cdr3_aa: CASSPTRYNEKLFF; v_call: TRBV19; j_call: TRBJ1-4; d_call: .; clone_size: few
cdr3_nt: TGTGCCAGCAGCCTCCCCGCGTCCGAAGCTTTCTTT; cdr3_aa: CASSLPASEAFF; v_call: TRBV6-5; j_call: TRBJ1-1; d_call: .; clone_size: .
cdr3_nt: TGTGCCTCTTTGCGGCTAGCGAACACCGGGGAGCTGTTTTTT; cdr3_aa: CASLRLANTGELFF; v_call: TRBV11-2; j_call: TRBJ2-2; d_call: .; clone_size: few
cdr3_nt: TGTGCCAGCAGCGCCCAAGCTGGTAGCGGGGGCCCGTTCTTC; cdr3_aa: CASSAQAGSGGPFF; v_call: TRBV9; j_call: TRBJ2-1; d_call: TRBD2; clone_size: .
cdr3_nt: TGTGCCAGCAGTCGTCGGGCAGGGGGCAACACTGAAGCTTTCTTT; cdr3_aa: CASSRRAGGNTEAFF; v_call: TRBV6-1; j_call: TRBJ1-1; d_call: TRBD1; clone_size: .
cdr3_nt: TGTGCCAGCAGCGTAGATGTAGCGGGGGTCACCGGGGAGCTGTTTTTT; cdr3_aa: CASSVDVAGVTGELFF; v_call: TRBV9; j_call: TRBJ2-2; d_call: TRBD2; clone_size: .
cdr3_nt: TGTGCCAGCAGCTTAGGGCAGGGTGGGAACTATGGCTACACCTTC; cdr3_aa: CASSLGQGGNYGYTF; v_call: TRBV7-9; j_call: TRBJ1-2; d_call: .; clone_size: .
cdr3_nt: TGTGCCAGCTCACCACTTGACAGAGACTACGAGCAGTACTTC; cdr3_aa: CASSPLDRDYEQYF; v_call: TRBV18; j_call: TRBJ2-7; d_call: .; clone_size: .
cdr3_nt: TGTGCCAGCAGCGTAGCTGGGACAGTGAATGAGCAGTTCTTC; cdr3_aa: CASSVAGTVNEQFF; v_call: TRBV9; j_call: TRBJ2-1; d_call: TRBD1; clone_size: .
cdr3_nt: TGTGCCAGCAGTGAAACAGCAGGGGACTATGGCTACACCTTC; cdr3_aa: CASSETAGDYGYTF; v_call: TRBV2; j_call: TRBJ1-2; d_call: .; clone_size: .
cdr3_nt: TGTGCCAGCAGCTTAAGACAGGGTGATCAGCCCCAGCATTTT; cdr3_aa: CASSLRQGDQPQHF; v_call: TRBV7-2; j_call: TRBJ1-5; d_call: TRBD1; clone_size: .
cdr3_nt: TGCGCCAGCAGCTCGGGGGGGGTTCGCGAGCAGTACTTC; cdr3_aa: CASSSGGVREQYF; v_call: TRBV5-1; j_call: TRBJ2-7; d_call: TRBD2; clone_size: .
cdr3_nt: TGCGCCAGCAGCCCCACGGGGACAGGGGCCCGTACGCGGCAGTACTTC; cdr3_aa: CASSPTGTGARTRQYF; v_call: TRBV5-1; j_call: TRBJ2-7; d_call: TRBD1; clone_size: .
cdr3_nt: TGTGCCAGCAGCGTTATGGCAGGGCGTTGGAATGAGCAGTTCTTC; cdr3_aa: CASSVMAGRWNEQFF; v_call: TRBV9; j_call: TRBJ2-1; d_call: .; clone_size: .
cdr3_nt: TGTGCCTGGCTGACTAGCGGGGTGGGGGCCCAGTACTTC; cdr3_aa: CAWLTSGVGAQYF; v_call: TRBV30; j_call: TRBJ2-5; d_call: TRBD2; clone_size: .
cdr3_nt: TGCGCCAGCACAGTGACAGGGGGCACCGGGGAGCTGTTTTTT; cdr3_aa: CASTVTGGTGELFF; v_call: TRBV10-2; j_call: TRBJ2-2; d_call: TRBD1; clone_size: .
cdr3_nt: TGCAGCGTGACAGGCGGTAATGAAAAACTGTTTTTT; cdr3_aa: CSVTGGNEKLFF; v_call: TRBV29-1; j_call: TRBJ1-4; d_call: .; clone_size: .
cdr3_nt: TGCAGCGTTGGTGGGACAGGGTCCTACGAGCAGTACTTC; cdr3_aa: CSVGGTGSYEQYF; v_call: TRBV29-1; j_call: TRBJ2-7; d_call: TRBD1; clone_size: few
cdr3_nt: TGTGCCACCAGCAGTAGGCTCAGGGGGCCAAAAATTAACATTCAGTACTTC; cdr3_aa: CATSSRLRGPKINIQYF; v_call: TRBV15; j_call: TRBJ2-4; d_call: TRBD1; clone_size: .
cdr3_nt: TGTGCCAGCAGGGAGGGGGCCAATCAGCCCCAGCATTTT; cdr3_aa: CASREGANQPQHF; v_call: TRBV6-1; j_call: TRBJ1-5; d_call: TRBD1; clone_size: once
cdr3_nt: TGCGCCAGCAGCTTGGCCCAGGGCTCTTCCGAGCAGTACTTC; cdr3_aa: CASSLAQGSSEQYF; v_call: TRBV5-1; j_call: TRBJ2-7; d_call: .; clone_size: .